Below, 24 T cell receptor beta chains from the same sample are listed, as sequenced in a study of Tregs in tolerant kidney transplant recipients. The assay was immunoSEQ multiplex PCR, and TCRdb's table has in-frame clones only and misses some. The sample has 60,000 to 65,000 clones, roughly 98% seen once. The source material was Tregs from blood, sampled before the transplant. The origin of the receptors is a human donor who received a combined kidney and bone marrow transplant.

The CDR3 here is CASSLDRLELAYEQYF. CDR3 sequence (DNA): TGTGCCAGCAGCTTAGATAGGCTAGAATTAGCCTACGAGCAGTACTTC. V usage is TRBV11-2 and J usage is TRBJ2-7; D uncertain. Germline CDR1 is SGHAT and CDR2 is FQNNGV. The length of the CDR3 is 16 residues. The V gene lost 0 bases and the J gene lost 2 bases, with 14 bases spanning the gap.

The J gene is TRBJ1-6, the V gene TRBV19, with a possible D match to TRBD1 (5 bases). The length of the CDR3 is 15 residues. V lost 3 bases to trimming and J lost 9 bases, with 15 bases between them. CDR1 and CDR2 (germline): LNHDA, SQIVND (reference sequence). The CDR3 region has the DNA TGTGCCAGTAGTATTGGGCAGGGTGTGAGTTCACCCCTCCACTTT. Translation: CASSIGQGVSSPLHF.

Written as DNA, the CDR3 is TGTGCCATCAGGGAATACAGGAATCAGCCCCAGCATTTT. Protein: CAIREYRNQPQHF. The chain is built from TRBV10-3 and TRBJ1-5, with D possibly being TRBD1 (5 bases). The V gene lost 6 bases and the J gene lost 4 bases, with 10 bases spanning the gap. The CDR3 totals 13 residues. Germline CDR1 ENHRY, CDR2 SYGVKD.

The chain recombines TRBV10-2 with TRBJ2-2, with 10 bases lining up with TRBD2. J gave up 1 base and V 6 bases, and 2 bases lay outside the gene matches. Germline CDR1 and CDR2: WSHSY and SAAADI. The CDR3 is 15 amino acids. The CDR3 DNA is TGCGCCAGCAGCAGACTAGCGGGGAACACCGGGGAGCTGTTTTTT. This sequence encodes CASSRLAGNTGELFF.

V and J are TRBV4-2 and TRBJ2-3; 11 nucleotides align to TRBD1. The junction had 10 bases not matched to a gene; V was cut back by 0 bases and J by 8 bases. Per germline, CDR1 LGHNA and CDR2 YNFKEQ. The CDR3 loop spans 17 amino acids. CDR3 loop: CASSQDRTGGDSGTQYF. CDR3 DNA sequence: TGTGCCAGCAGCCAAGATAGGACAGGGGGCGATTCTGGTACGCAGTATTTT.

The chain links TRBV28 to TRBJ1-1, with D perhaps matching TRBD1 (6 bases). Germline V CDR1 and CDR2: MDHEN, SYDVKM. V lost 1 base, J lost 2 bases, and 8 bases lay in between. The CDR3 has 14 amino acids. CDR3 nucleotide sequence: TGTGCCAGCAGTTTATCAGGGGTAAACACTGAAGCTTTCTTT. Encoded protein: CASSLSGVNTEAFF.

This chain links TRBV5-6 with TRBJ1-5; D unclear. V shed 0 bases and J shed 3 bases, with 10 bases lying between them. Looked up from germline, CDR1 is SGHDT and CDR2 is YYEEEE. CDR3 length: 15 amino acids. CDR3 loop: CASSLAGSPNQPQHF. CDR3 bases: TGTGCCAGCAGCTTGGCAGGCAGCCCCAATCAGCCCCAGCATTTT. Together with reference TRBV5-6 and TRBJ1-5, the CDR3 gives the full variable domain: DAGVTQSPTHLIKTRGQQVTLRCSPKSGHDTVSWYQQALGQGPQFIFQYYEEEERQRGNFPDRFSGHQFPNYSSELNVNALLLGDSALYLCASSLAGSPNQPQHFGDGTRLSIL.

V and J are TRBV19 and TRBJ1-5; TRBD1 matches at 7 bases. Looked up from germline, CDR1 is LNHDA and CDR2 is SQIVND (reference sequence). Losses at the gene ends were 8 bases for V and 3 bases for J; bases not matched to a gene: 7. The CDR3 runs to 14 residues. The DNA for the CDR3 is TGTGCCAGTTCCATGACAGGGAACAATCAGCCCCAGCATTTT. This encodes CASSMTGNNQPQHF. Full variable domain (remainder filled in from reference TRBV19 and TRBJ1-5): DGGITQSPKYLFRKEGQNVTLSCEQNLNHDAMYWYRQDPGQGLRLIYYSQIVNDFQKGDIAEGYSVSREKKESFPLTVTSAQKNPTAFYLCASSMTGNNQPQHFGDGTRLSIL.

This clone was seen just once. CDR3 residues: CARSSNQIYSNQPQHF. CDR3 nucleotides: TGTGCCAGAAGCTCCAACCAGATTTATAGCAATCAGCCCCAGCATTTT. The V call is TRBV5-3, the J call TRBJ1-5, with unresolved D. TRBV5-3 falls under the ORF class, with uncertain function. With 3 bases removed from V and 0 bases from J, the gap between germline ends came to 13 bases. The CDR3 runs to 16 residues.

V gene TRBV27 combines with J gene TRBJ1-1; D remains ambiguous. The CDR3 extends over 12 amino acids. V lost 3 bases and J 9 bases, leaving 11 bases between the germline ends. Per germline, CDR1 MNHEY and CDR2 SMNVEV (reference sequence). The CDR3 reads CASSFDRRKAFF. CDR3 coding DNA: TGTGCCAGCAGTTTTGATCGCAGGAAAGCTTTCTTT.

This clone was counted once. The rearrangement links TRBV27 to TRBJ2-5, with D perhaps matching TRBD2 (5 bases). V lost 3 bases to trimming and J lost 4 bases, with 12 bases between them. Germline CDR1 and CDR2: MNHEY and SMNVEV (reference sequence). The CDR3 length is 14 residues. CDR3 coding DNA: TGTGCCAGCAGTTTGGTAGGACGGGGAGAGACCCAGTACTTC. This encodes CASSLVGRGETQYF.

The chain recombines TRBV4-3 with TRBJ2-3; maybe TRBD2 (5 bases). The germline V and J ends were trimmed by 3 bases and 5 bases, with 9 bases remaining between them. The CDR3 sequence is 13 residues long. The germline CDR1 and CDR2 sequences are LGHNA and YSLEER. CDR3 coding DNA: TGCGCCAGCAGCCAGAGGGATCAAGATACGCAGTATTTT. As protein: CASSQRDQDTQYF.

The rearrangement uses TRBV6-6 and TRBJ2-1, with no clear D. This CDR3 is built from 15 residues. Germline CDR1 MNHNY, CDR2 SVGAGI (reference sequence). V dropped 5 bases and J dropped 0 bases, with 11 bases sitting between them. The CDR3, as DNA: TGTGCCAGCAGTGGTCAGGTGACCTCCTACAATGAGCAGTTCTTC. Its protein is CASSGQVTSYNEQFF.

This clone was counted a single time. CDR3 amino acids: CATSPRSGQGYEQYF. The CDR3 DNA follows: TGTGCCACCAGCCCGAGGTCGGGACAGGGGTACGAGCAGTACTTC. This chain links TRBV15 with TRBJ2-7; 10 bases align to TRBD1. V lost 5 bases and J lost 4; bases outside the gene matches: 8. Per the germline V gene, CDR1 is LNHNV and CDR2 is YYDKDF (reference sequence). The CDR3 spans 15 residues. Full variable domain (remainder filled in from reference TRBV15 and TRBJ2-7): DAMVIQNPRYQVTQFGKPVTLSCSQTLNHNVMYWYQQKSSQAPKLLFHYYDKDFNNEADTPDNFQSRRPNTSFCFLDIRSPGLGDTAMYLCATSPRSGQGYEQYFGPGTRLTVT.

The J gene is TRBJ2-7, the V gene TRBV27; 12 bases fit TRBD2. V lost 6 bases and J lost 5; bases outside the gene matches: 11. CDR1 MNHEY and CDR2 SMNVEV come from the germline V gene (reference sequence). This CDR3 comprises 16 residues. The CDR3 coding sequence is TGTGCCAGCAGCCGACTAGCGGGAGCCCCTGTCCACGAGCAGTACTTC. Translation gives CASSRLAGAPVHEQYF.

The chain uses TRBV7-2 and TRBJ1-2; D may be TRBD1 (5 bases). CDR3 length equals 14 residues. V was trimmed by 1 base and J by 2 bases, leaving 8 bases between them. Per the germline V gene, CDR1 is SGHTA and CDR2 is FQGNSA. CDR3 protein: CASSLVSGNYGYTF. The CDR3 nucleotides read TGTGCCAGCAGCTTAGTCTCAGGGAACTATGGCTACACCTTC.

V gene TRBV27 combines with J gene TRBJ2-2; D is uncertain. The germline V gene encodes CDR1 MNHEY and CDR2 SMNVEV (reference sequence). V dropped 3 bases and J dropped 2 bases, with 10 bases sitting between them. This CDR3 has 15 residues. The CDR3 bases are TGTGCCAGCAGTTTTTACACTATTAACACCGGGGAGCTGTTTTTT. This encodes CASSFYTINTGELFF.

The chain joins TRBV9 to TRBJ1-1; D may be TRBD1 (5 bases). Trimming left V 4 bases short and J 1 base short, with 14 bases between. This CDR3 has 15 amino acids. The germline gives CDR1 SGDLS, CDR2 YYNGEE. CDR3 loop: CASSPGSSGNTEAFF. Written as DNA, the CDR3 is TGTGCCAGCAGCCCAGGGTCCTCAGGGAACACTGAAGCTTTCTTT. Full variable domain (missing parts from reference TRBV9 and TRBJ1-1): DSGVTQTPKHLITATGQRVTLRCSPRSGDLSVYWYQQSLDQGLQFLIQYYNGEERAKGNILERFSAQQFPDLHSELNLSSLELGDSALYFCASSPGSSGNTEAFFGQGTRLTVV.

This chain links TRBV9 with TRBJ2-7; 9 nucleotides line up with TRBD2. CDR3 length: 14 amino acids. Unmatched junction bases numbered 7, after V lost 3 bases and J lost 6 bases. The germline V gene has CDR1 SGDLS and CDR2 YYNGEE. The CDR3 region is CASSAGLAQGEQYF. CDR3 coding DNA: TGTGCCAGCAGCGCCGGACTAGCGCAGGGCGAGCAGTACTTC.

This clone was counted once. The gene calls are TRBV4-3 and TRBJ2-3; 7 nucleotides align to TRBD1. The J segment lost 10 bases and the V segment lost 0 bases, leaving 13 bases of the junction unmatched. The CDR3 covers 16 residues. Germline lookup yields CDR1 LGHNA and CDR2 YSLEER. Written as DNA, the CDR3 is TGCGCCAGCAGCCAAGATCGGACAGGTAGTGGCATAGCGCAGTATTTT. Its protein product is CASSQDRTGSGIAQYF.

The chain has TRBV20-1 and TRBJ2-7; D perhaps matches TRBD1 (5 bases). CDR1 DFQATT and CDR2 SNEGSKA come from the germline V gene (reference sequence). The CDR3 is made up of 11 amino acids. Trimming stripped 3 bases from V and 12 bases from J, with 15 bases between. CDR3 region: CSASHGGRVYF. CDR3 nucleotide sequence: TGCAGTGCTAGTCATGGCGGCAGGGTGTACTTC.

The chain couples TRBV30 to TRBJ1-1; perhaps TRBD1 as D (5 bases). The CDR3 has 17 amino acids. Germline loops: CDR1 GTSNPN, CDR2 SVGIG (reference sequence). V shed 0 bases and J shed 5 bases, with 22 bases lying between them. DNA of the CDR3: TGTGCCTGGAGTGTTTACACCTCAAACCTCCAGGGAACTGAAGCTTTCTTT. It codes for CAWSVYTSNLQGTEAFF.

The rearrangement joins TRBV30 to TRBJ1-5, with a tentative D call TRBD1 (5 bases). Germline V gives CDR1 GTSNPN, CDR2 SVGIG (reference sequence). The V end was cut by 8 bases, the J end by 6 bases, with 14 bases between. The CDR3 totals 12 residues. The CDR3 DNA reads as TGTGCCCCCGGGACGGGAGGTCAGCCCCAGCATTTT. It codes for CAPGTGGQPQHF.

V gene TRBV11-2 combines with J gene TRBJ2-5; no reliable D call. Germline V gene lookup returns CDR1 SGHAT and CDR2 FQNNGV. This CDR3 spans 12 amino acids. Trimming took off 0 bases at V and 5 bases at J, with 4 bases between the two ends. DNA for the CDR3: TGTGCCAGCAGCTTAGATCGGGAGACCCAGTACTTC. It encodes CASSLDRETQYF.